This T cell receptor beta chain derives from a study of human T cells and chemical hapten exposure. Time point specified: pre-sensitization, week 0. The sample's treatment: therapeutic diphenylcyclopropenone sensitization with weekly scalp DPC. Via MiXCR, TCRdb re-called the RACE reads, giving one row per CDR3 protein. The table has about 180,000 distinct CDR3 sequences, just under 30% seen once. The CDR3 loop spans 13 amino acids. The V gene's germline CDR1 is SQVTM and CDR2 ANQGSEA. The trim removed 7 bases at V and 6 bases at J, leaving 7 bases unmatched. Study-level points and caveats: The study found expanded TCRs formed significantly more large CDR3 similarity clusters than controls.

Worth noting for this clonotype: Antigen specificity is unknown.

This chain links TRBV29-1 with TRBJ2-1; TRBD2 matches 9 bases. Sequenced material: whole blood, taken in connection with sensitization to the hapten diphenylcyclopropenone (DPC). The TCR was taken from a woman under 40 with alopecia areata. Some clones in this sample may be carry-over from other donors' samples. CDR3: CSGGLAGPNEQFF. CDR3 nucleotide sequence: TGCAGCGGCGGGCTAGCGGGACCCAATGAGCAGTTCTTC.